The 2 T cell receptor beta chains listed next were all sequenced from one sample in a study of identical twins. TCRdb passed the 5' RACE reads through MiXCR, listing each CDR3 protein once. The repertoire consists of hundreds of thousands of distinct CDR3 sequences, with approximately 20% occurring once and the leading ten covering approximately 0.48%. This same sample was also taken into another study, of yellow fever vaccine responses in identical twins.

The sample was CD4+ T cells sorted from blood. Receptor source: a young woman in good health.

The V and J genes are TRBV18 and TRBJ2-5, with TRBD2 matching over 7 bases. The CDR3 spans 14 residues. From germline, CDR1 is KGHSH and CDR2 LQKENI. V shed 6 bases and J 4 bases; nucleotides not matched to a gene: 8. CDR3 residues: CASSGGTFLETQYF. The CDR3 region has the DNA TGTGCCAGCTCGGGAGGGACCTTCTTAGAGACCCAGTACTTC.

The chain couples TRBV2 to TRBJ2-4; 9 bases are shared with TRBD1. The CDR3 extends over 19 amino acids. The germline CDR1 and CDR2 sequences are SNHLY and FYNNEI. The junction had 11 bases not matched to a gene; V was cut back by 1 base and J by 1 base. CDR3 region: CASSEVTGQGSSAKNIQYF. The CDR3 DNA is TGTGCCAGCAGTGAAGTCACGGGACAGGGTTCGTCCGCCAAAAACATTCAGTACTTC.